This T cell receptor (beta chain) was retrieved from a study of shared clonotypes between healthy human individuals. Study overall: The plates for each donor numbered three CD4 naive, three CD4 memory, two CD8 naive and one CD8 memory.

It was CD45RO-negative cells, positively selected for CCR7, that made up naive CD8 cells, with terminally differentiated effector memory CD45RA+ cells excluded. Concerning this clone itself: Its antigen is still unknown. The identical CDR3 is also encoded by other nucleotide sequences in the sample.

Study-wide results and limits: Among several donors, roughly 5% of naive CD4 clonotypes were found in common.

Each PCR replicate from the sorted subsets contained about 200 ng DNA, which is about 30,000 T cell genomes. Per the original methods: Junction-only sequences produced by ImmunoSEQ had no quality scores, so filtering differed. Produced via immunoSEQ multiplex PCR; TCRdb's table is partial and in-frame only. The DNA gave D and trimming, while V, J and clone size come from that table. The sample includes roughly 1,800,000 clones, less than 95% of them seen just once. V shed 1 base and J shed 6 bases, with 4 bases lying between them. Germline lookup yields CDR1 SEHNR and CDR2 FQNEAQ (reference sequence). This CDR3 region has 12 residues.

This clonotype was obtained from a man younger than 35 in good health. The chain employs TRBV7-9 and TRBJ1-5, with D hard to call. Sequenced: naive CD8+ T cells sorted from blood. The CDR3 DNA follows: TGTGCCAGCAGCTTAGGGACTCAGCCCCAGCATTTT. It is translated as CASSLGTQPQHF.